The rows below give T cell receptor beta chains drawn from one sample of a study of T cell responses to AZD1222 COVID-19 vaccine. Here immunoSEQ multiplex PCR was the method, and the copy in TCRdb shows in-frame clones only, minus some. This sample has about 150,000 clones, with more than 85% found just once. The sequencing here drew on peripheral blood, taken on day 0 of AZD1222 vaccination. The source of these receptors is an adult in good health. CDR3s include the opening cysteine and the closing phenylalanine or tryptophan. Fields, in order: clone size, J gene, D gene, V gene, CDR3 DNA, CDR3 protein. D genes are given only for firm matches. The size entry is marked missing in some rows and otherwise reads once, few, many or a size class.

NA,TRBJ2-7,TRBD1,TRBV5-1,TGCGCCAGCAGCTTGGAGGGACAGGGGTTGAACGAGCAGTACTTC,CASSLEGQGLNEQYF
NA,TRBJ1-5,NA,TRBV10-3,TGTGCCATCAGTGTTTGGAGCAATCAGCCCCAGCATTTT,CAISVWSNQPQHF
NA,TRBJ1-1,NA,TRBV18,TGTGCCAGCTCACCCCTCGTGGGGGAAGCTTTCTTT,CASSPLVGEAFF
few,TRBJ1-2,NA,TRBV6-5,TGTGCCAGCAGTAACAGGGTGAGAGGTGGCTACACCTTC,CASSNRVRGGYTF
NA,TRBJ2-7,NA,TRBV4-2,TGTGCCAGCAGCCCGAGAGAGACAGGAAAATACGAGCAGTACTTC,CASSPRETGKYEQYF
once,TRBJ2-7,NA,TRBV27,TGTGCCAGCAGTCGCACAGGGTACGGAAGCGAGCAGTACTTC,CASSRTGYGSEQYF
NA,TRBJ2-3,NA,TRBV6-5,TGTGCCAGCAGTTACTGGTCTGGAACTAGCACAGATACGCAGTATTTT,CASSYWSGTSTDTQYF
NA,TRBJ2-7,TRBD2,TRBV20-1,TGCAGTGCTAGTAGGGCTAGCGGCTCCTACGAGCAGTACTTC,CSASRASGSYEQYF
NA,TRBJ2-7,TRBD1,TRBV7-9,TGTGCCAGCAGCGCTTCAGGGGTAACAGGGGCCTTGTACGAGCAGTACTTC,CASSASGVTGALYEQYF
NA,TRBJ1-6,NA,TRBV10-1,TGCGCCAGCAGTGTGAACAGGTCTTACGGGCCCTATAATTCACCCCTCCACTTT,CASSVNRSYGPYNSPLHF
NA,TRBJ2-5,NA,TRBV19,TGTGCCAGTAGTATGGACCAAGAGACCCAGTACTTC,CASSMDQETQYF
NA,TRBJ2-1,NA,TRBV4-2,TGTGCCAGCAGCCAAATGGGGGGCGGGGGCCACAATGAGCAGTTCTTC,CASSQMGGGGHNEQFF
NA,TRBJ1-6,NA,TRBV4-1,TGCGCCAGCAGCCAAGTATGGTACAGGTCGTTGGGGTCACCCCTCCACTTT,CASSQVWYRSLGSPLHF
once,TRBJ2-1,NA,TRBV6-1,TGTGCCAGCAGTGACGGGGGACAGCACAATGAGCAGTTCTTC,CASSDGGQHNEQFF
NA,TRBJ1-2,TRBD1,TRBV28,TGTGCCAGCACCGGGGCGGACAGGAGGAACTATGGCTACACCTTC,CASTGADRRNYGYTF
NA,TRBJ1-5,TRBD1,TRBV6-5,TGTGCCAGCAGTTTTCAGGGGGGCAATCAGCCCCAGCATTTT,CASSFQGGNQPQHF
once,TRBJ1-5,NA,TRBV27,TGTGCCAGCAGTTTCGAGCAGGGCAATCAGCCCCAGCATTTT,CASSFEQGNQPQHF
once,TRBJ2-2,NA,TRBV28,TGTGCCAGCAGTTTGTATCCGACCGGGGCCGGGGAGCTGTTTTTT,CASSLYPTGAGELFF
NA,TRBJ2-5,TRBD1,TRBV7-3,TGTGCCAGCGGGACAGGGGGAGAGACCCAGTACTTC,CASGTGGETQYF
NA,TRBJ2-7,TRBD2,TRBV3-1/TRBV3-2,TGTGCCAGCAGCCAACTGGCTAGCGGGTTCTACGAGCAGTACTTC,CASSQLASGFYEQYF
NA,TRBJ1-5,NA,TRBV19,TGTGCCAGTAGATCGGGGGGCTTGAGCAATCAGCCCCAGCATTTT,CASRSGGLSNQPQHF
NA,TRBJ1-3,NA,TRBV3-1/TRBV3-2,TGTGCCAGCAGCCAAGATAGGCTCTCTGGAAACACCATATATTTT,CASSQDRLSGNTIYF
NA,TRBJ2-1,TRBD2,TRBV3-1/TRBV3-2,TGTGCCAGCAGCCCCGGACTAGACTCCAATGAGCAGTTCTTC,CASSPGLDSNEQFF
once,TRBJ1-4,NA,TRBV12-3/TRBV12-4,TGTGCCAGCAGCCTTCGAGGTGAAAAACTGTTTTTT,CASSLRGEKLFF